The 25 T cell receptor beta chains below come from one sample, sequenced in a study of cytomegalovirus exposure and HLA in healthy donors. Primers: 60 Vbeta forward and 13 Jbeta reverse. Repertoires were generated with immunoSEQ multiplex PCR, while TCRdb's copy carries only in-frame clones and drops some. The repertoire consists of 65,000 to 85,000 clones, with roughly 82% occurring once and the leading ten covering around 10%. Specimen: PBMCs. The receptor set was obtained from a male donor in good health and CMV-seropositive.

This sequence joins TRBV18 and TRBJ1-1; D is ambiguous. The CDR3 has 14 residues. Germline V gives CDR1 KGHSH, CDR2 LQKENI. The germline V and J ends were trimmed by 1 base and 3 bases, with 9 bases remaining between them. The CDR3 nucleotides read TGTGCCAGCTCACCACTCGGGGAGTACACTGAAGCTTTCTTT. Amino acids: CASSPLGEYTEAFF.

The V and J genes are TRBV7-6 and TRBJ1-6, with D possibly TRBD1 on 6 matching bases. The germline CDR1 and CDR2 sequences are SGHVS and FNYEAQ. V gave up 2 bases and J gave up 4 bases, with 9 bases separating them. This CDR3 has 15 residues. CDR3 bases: TGTGCCAGCAGCTTAACAGGGTTTTATAATTCACCCCTCCACTTT. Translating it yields CASSLTGFYNSPLHF.

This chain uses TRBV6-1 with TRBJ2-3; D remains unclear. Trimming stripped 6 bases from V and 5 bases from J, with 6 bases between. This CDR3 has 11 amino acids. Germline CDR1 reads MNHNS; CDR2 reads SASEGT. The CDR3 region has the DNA TGTGCCAGCAGGATTAGAGATACGCAGTATTTT. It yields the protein CASRIRDTQYF.

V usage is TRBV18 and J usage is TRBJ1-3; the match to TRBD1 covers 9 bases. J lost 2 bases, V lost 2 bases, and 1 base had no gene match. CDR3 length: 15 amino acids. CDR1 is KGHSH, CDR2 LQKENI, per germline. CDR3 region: CASSPRTGAGNTIYF. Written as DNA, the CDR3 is TGTGCCAGCTCACCAAGGACAGGGGCTGGAAACACCATATATTTT. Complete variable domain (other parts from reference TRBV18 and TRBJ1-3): NAGVMQNPRHLVRRRGQEARLRCSPMKGHSHVYWYRQLPEEGLKFMVYLQKENIIDESGMPKERFSAEFPKEGPSILRIQQVVRGDSAAYFCASSPRTGAGNTIYFGEGSWLTVV.

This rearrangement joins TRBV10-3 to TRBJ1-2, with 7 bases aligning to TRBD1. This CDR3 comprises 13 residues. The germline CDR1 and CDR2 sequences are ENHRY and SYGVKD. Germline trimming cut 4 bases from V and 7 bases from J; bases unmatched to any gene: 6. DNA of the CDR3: TGTGCCATCAGTGCTGGGACAGCTGCTGGCTACACCTTC. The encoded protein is CAISAGTAAGYTF.

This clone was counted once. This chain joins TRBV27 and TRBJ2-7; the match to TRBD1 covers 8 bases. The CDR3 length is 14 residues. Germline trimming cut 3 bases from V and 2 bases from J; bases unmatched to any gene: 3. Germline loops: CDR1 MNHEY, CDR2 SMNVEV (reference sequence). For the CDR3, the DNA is TGTGCCAGCAGTTTTGACAGGGGCCCCTACGAGCAGTACTTC. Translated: CASSFDRGPYEQYF.

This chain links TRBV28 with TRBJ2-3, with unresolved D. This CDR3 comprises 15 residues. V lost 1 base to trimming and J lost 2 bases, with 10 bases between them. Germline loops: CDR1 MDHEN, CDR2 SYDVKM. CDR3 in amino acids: CASSLSMQLTDTQYF. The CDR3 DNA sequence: TGTGCCAGCAGTTTATCCATGCAACTCACAGATACGCAGTATTTT.

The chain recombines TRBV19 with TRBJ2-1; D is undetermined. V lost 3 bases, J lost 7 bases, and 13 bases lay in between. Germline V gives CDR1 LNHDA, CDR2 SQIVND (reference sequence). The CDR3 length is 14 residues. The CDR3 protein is CASSILSSPNEQFF. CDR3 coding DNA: TGTGCCAGTAGTATTTTGTCCAGTCCTAATGAGCAGTTCTTC.

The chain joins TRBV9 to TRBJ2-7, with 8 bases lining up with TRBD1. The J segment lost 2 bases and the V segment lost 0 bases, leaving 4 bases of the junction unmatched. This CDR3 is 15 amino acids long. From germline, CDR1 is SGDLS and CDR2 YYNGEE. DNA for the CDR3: TGTGCCAGCAGCGTAGAAACAGGGGGAACCTACGAGCAGTACTTC. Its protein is CASSVETGGTYEQYF.

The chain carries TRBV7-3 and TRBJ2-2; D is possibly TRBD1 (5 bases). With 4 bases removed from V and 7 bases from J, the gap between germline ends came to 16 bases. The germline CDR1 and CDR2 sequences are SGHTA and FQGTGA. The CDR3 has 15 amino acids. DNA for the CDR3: TGTGCCAGCAGCTCGAAGGCCAGGGCGAACGGGGAGCTGTTTTTT. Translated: CASSSKARANGELFF.

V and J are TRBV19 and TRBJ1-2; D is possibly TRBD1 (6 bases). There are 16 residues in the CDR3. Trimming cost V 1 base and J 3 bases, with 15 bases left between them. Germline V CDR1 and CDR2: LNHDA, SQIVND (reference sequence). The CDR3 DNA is TGTGCCAGTAGTATAGCCGGTGGACAGCTTGACTATGGCTACACCTTC. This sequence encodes CASSIAGGQLDYGYTF. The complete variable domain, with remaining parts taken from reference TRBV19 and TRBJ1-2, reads DGGITQSPKYLFRKEGQNVTLSCEQNLNHDAMYWYRQDPGQGLRLIYYSQIVNDFQKGDIAEGYSVSREKKESFPLTVTSAQKNPTAFYLCASSIAGGQLDYGYTFGSGTRLTVV.

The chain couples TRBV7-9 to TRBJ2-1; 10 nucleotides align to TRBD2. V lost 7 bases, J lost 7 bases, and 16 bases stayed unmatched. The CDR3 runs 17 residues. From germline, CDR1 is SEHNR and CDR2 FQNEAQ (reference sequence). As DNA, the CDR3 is TGTGCCAGCACCGAACGGATTCTAGCGGGAGCTTATAATGAGCAGTTCTTC. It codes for CASTERILAGAYNEQFF.

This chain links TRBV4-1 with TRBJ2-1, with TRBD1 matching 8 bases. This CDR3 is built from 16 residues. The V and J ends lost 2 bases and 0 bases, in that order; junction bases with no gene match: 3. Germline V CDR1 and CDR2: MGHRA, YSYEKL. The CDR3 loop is CASSQTGGSSYNEQFF. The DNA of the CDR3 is TGCGCCAGCAGCCAAACAGGGGGTAGCTCCTACAATGAGCAGTTCTTC.

The CDR3 protein is CASSMDRVSGGYTF. Written as DNA, the CDR3 is TGTGCCAGCAGCATGGACAGGGTATCAGGAGGCTACACCTTC. The chain has TRBV7-2 and TRBJ1-2, with TRBD1 matching 8 bases. This CDR3 contains 14 residues. V lost 5 bases and J lost 8; bases outside the gene matches: 10. The germline gives CDR1 SGHTA, CDR2 FQGNSA. Filled out from reference TRBV7-2 and TRBJ1-2, the complete variable domain reads GAGVSQSPSNKVTEKGKDVELRCDPISGHTALYWYRQSLGQGLEFLIYFQGNSAPDKSGLPSDRFSAERTGGSVSTLTIQRTQQEDSAVYLCASSMDRVSGGYTFGSGTRLTVV.

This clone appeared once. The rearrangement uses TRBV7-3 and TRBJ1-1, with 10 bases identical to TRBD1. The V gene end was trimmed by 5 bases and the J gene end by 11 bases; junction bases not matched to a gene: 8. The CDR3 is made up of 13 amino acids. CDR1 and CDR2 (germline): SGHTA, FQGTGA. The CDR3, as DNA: TGTGCCAGCAGCACTCGACAGGGGGCGCGTGCTTTCTTT. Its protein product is CASSTRQGARAFF.

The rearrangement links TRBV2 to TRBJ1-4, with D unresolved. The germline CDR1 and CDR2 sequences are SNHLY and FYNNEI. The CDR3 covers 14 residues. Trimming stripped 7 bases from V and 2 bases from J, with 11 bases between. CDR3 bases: TGTGCCAGCAATTTTTTCAGGACTAATGAAAAACTGTTTTTT. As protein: CASNFFRTNEKLFF.

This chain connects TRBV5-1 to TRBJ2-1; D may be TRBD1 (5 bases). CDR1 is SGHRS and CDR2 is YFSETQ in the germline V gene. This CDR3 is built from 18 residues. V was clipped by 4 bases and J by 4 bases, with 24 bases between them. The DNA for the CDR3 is TGCGCCAGCAGCCCAAAAAGCAGGGTAATTGCCTTATACAATGAGCAGTTCTTC. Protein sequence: CASSPKSRVIALYNEQFF. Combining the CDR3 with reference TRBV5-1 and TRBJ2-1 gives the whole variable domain KAGVTQTPRYLIKTRGQQVTLSCSPISGHRSVSWYQQTPGQGLQFLFEYFSETQRNKGNFPGRFSGRQFSNSRSEMNVSTLELGDSALYLCASSPKSRVIALYNEQFFGPGTRLTVL.

The CDR3 sequence is CATSAERVPGYEQYF. CDR3 DNA: TGTGCCACCAGCGCAGAACGGGTCCCTGGTTACGAGCAGTACTTC. This rearrangement joins TRBV15 to TRBJ2-5; D is uncertain. The J call may be incorrect, as the DNA end agrees better with TRBJ2-7. CDR3 length: 15 residues. CDR1 is LNHNV and CDR2 is YYDKDF in the germline V gene (reference sequence).

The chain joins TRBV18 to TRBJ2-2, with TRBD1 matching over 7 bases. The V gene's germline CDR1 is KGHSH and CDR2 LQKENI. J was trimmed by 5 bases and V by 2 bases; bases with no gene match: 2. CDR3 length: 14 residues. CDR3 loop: CASSPIRGTGELFF. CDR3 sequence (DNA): TGTGCCAGCTCACCAATCAGGGGGACCGGGGAGCTGTTTTTT.

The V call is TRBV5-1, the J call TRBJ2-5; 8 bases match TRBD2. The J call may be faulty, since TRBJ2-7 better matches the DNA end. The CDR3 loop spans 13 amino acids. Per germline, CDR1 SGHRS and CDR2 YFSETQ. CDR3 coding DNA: TGCGCCAGCAGCGGAGCGGGAGTATACGAGCAGTACTTC. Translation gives CASSGAGVYEQYF.

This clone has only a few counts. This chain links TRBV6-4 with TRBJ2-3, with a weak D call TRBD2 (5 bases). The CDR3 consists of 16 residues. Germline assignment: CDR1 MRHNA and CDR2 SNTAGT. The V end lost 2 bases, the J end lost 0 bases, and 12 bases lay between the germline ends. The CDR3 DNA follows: TGTGCCAGCAGTGACACGACTACCTCTAGCACAGATACGCAGTATTTT. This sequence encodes CASSDTTTSSTDTQYF.

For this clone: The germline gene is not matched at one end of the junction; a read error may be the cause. The CDR3 loop is CSSSVSRLAVYSGANVLTF. CDR3 coding DNA: TGTTCCAGCAGCGTAAGCAGACTAGCGGTCTACTCTGGGGCCAACGTCCTGACTTTC. The chain links TRBV7-9 to TRBJ2-6, with TRBD2 identical over 9 bases. The CDR3 runs 19 residues. Germline V lookup: CDR1 SEHNR, CDR2 FQNEAQ (reference sequence).

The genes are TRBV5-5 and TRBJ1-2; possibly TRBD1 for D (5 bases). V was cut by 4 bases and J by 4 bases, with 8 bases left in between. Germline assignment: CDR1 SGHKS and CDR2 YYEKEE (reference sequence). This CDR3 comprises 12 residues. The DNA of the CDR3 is TGTGCCAGCAGCGCGGACACCTATGGCTACACCTTC. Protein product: CASSADTYGYTF.

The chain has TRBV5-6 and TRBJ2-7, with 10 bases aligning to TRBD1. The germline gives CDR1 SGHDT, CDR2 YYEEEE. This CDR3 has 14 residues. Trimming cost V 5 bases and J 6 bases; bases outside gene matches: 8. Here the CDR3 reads CASSTGTGVGEQYF. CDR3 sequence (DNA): TGTGCCAGCAGTACCGGGACAGGGGTGGGCGAGCAGTACTTC.

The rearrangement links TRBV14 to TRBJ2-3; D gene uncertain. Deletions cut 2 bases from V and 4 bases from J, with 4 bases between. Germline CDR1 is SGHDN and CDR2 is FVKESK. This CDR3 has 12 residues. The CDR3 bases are TGTGCCAGCAGCCAATTCTCAGATACGCAGTATTTT. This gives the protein CASSQFSDTQYF.